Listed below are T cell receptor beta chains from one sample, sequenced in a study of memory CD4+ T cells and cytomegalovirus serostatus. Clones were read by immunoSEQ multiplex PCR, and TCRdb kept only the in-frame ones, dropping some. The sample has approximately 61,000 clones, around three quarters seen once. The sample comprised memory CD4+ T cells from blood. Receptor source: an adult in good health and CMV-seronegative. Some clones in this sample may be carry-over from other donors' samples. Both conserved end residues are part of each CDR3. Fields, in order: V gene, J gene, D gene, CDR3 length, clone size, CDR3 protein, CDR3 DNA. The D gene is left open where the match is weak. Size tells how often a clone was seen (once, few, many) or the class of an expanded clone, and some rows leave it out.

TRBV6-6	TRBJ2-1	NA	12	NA	CASGGAANEQFF	TGTGCCAGTGGGGGGGCTGCCAATGAGCAGTTCTTC
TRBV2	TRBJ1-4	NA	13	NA	CATRGAGWGKLFF	TGTGCCACCCGCGGGGCGGGGTGGGGAAAACTGTTTTTT
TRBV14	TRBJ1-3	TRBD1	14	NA	CASSQTGARNTIYF	TGTGCCAGCAGCCAAACAGGGGCCCGAAACACCATATATTTT
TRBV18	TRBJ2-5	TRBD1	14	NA	CASSRTGFQETQYF	TGTGCCAGCTCTCGGACAGGCTTTCAAGAGACCCAGTACTTC
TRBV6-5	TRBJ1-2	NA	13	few	CASTFGGWDGYTF	TGTGCCAGCACCTTCGGAGGGTGGGATGGCTACACCTTC
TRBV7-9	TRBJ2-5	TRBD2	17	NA	CASSLVGKRGIQETQYF	TGTGCCAGCAGCTTAGTAGGAAAGCGGGGGATCCAAGAGACCCAGTACTTC
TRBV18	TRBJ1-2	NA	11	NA	CASSPGDGYTF	TGTGCCAGCTCACCCGGAGATGGCTACACCTTC
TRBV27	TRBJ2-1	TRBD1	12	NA	CASSLNRGEQFF	TGTGCCAGCAGTTTAAACAGGGGTGAGCAGTTCTTC
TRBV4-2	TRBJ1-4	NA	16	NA	CASSPLKGPTNEKLFF	TGTGCCAGCAGCCCTTTAAAGGGGCCGACTAATGAAAAACTGTTTTTT
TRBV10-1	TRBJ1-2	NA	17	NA	CASSESTRAEEGYGYTF	TGCGCCAGCAGTGAGTCAACCAGGGCGGAGGAGGGCTATGGCTACACCTTC
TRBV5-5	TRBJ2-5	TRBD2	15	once	CASSFPGGAAETQYF	TGTGCCAGCAGCTTTCCCGGGGGGGCCGCAGAGACCCAGTACTTC
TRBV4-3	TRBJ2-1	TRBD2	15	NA	CASSQDGGEIREQFF	TGCGCCAGCAGCCAAGATGGGGGGGAAATCCGTGAGCAGTTCTTC
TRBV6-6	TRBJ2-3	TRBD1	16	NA	CASSLGQGRHTGTQYF	TGTGCCAGCAGCCTAGGACAGGGGAGACACACAGGTACGCAGTATTTT